This T cell receptor (beta chain) comes out of a study of T cell repertoires in ileal Crohn's disease. Study at large: Postoperative therapy was given to about half: about a dozen thiopurines, about 19 anti-TNF agents.

Adults with ileal or ileocolonic Crohn's disease and an indication for resection were eligible. In germline, CDR1 is SGHRS, CDR2 YFSETQ. With V trimmed by 4 bases and J by 7 bases, 12 bases remained unmatched. CDR3 length equals 15 residues. Libraries were prepared by immunoSEQ multiplex PCR; TCRdb keeps only in-frame clonotypes and omits some of them. The repertoire has thousands of clones, around 80% of them found once; the top ten carry about 12%. This rearrangement joins TRBV5-1 to TRBJ1-2; 8 bases agree with TRBD1. The origin of this receptor is an adult with Crohn's disease. The sample taken for sequencing was ileal tissue. The CDR3 loop is CASSLWTGRGGGYTF. The CDR3 DNA reads TGCGCCAGCAGCCTATGGACAGGGAGGGGTGGTGGCTACACCTTC.